The rows below give T cell receptor beta chains drawn from one sample of a study of CD8 T cells in ankylosing spondylitis. In TCRdb, the 5' RACE reads were re-called with MiXCR into one record per CDR3 protein. The table lists 500,000 to 650,000 distinct CDR3 sequences, approximately 5.3% of them singletons. The material sequenced was blood, either unsorted or a sorted T cell fraction (not recorded which). These receptors were taken from a male donor with ankylosing spondylitis. Each CDR3 is given with its conserved first and last residue. The D gene is left open where the match is weak. Only some rows state a clone size, as once, few, many or a class for expanded clones.

TRBD1,many,TRBV15,TRBJ1-1,TGTGCCACCAGCCGACGGGACAGGGAAGAAGCTTTCTTT,CATSRRDREEAFF
.,many,TRBV5-5,TRBJ2-2,TGTGCCAGCAGCTTGGACCGACTACCCACCGGGGAGCTGTTTTTT,CASSLDRLPTGELFF
.,many,TRBV12-3/TRBV12-4,TRBJ2-3,TGTGCCAGCAGTTTAGGTCCCCAGGCGCAGTATTTT,CASSLGPQAQYF
.,many,TRBV28,TRBJ1-2,TGTGCCAGCAGTTCCCTCCCGCAAAACTATGGCTACACCTTC,CASSSLPQNYGYTF
.,many,TRBV20-1,TRBJ2-3,TGCAGTGCTCCCGGGATTCCGACAGATACGCAGTATTTT,CSAPGIPTDTQYF
.,few,TRBV5-1,TRBJ1-1,TGCGCCAGCACCGACGTAGGCTTCACTGAAGCTTTCTTT,CASTDVGFTEAFF
.,many,TRBV2,TRBJ2-1,TGTGCCAGCAATATGGACAGCCCGAATGAGCAGTTCTTC,CASNMDSPNEQFF
.,few,TRBV5-1,TRBJ2-3,TGCGCCAGCAGCCCCCAGGACCTTACAGATACGCAGTATTTT,CASSPQDLTDTQYF
.,many,TRBV5-1,TRBJ2-6,TGCGCCAGCAGCTTACAGGGAACGTCAGGGGCCAACGTCCTGACTTTC,CASSLQGTSGANVLTF
.,many,TRBV20-1,TRBJ1-6,TGCAGTGCTAGAGATTGGTCGCTGGGGGCGCCTGGTTCACCCCTCCACTTT,CSARDWSLGAPGSPLHF
TRBD2,many,TRBV3-1,TRBJ2-7,TGTGCCAGCAGCCTAGGACTAGCGGGGACGAGCCTCTTC,CASSLGLAGTSLF
.,many,TRBV4-3,TRBJ1-1,TGCGCCAGCAGCCAAGCCACAGGGATGAACACTGAAGCTTTCTTT,CASSQATGMNTEAFF
.,many,TRBV29-1,TRBJ2-1,TGCAGCGTAAGTCGGGGACTCGGTAATGAGCAGTTCTTC,CSVSRGLGNEQFF
TRBD1,few,TRBV5-1,TRBJ2-1,TGCGCCAGCAGCCAACAGGGGGGTGATTACAATGAGCAGTTCTTC,CASSQQGGDYNEQFF
.,.,TRBV3-1,TRBJ2-7,TGTGCCAGCAGCCAGTACGGATCAGCCTACGAGCAGTACTTC,CASSQYGSAYEQYF
.,.,TRBV30,TRBJ1-1,TGTGCCTGGTGGAGACCCTTGAACACTGAAGCTTTCTTT,CAWWRPLNTEAFF
.,many,TRBV6-1,TRBJ1-2,TGTGCCGGGCATCAGACTAACTATGGCTACACCTTC,CAGHQTNYGYTF
TRBD2,few,TRBV7-3,TRBJ2-1,TGTGCCAGCAGCTTAGGGCGACTAACTAGCGGGGCGTACAATGAGCAGTTCTTC,CASSLGRLTSGAYNEQFF
TRBD1,many,TRBV4-1,TRBJ1-1,TGCGCCAGCAGCCAAGATCTAGGGACAGGGGGCTGGGACACTGAAGCTTTCTTT,CASSQDLGTGGWDTEAFF
TRBD2,many,TRBV7-2,TRBJ2-2,TGTGCCAGCAGCTTAAGGACTAGCGGGGAGCTGTTTTTT,CASSLRTSGELFF
TRBD1,many,TRBV7-8,TRBJ1-2,TGTGCCAGCAGCCAGAGGACAGGCGTCTATGGCTACACCTTC,CASSQRTGVYGYTF
.,many,TRBV27,TRBJ2-1,TGTGCCAGCAGTTTACTCCCGAATGAGCAGTTCTTC,CASSLLPNEQFF
.,many,TRBV12-3/TRBV12-4,TRBJ1-5,TGTGCCAGCAGTTTGGTTGGCCGGAGCAATCAGCCCCAGCATTTT,CASSLVGRSNQPQHF
TRBD2,many,TRBV20-1,TRBJ2-1,TGCAGTGCTAGAGAGACTAGCGGGAGGTTGTTCTTC,CSARETSGRLFF
TRBD2,few,TRBV9,TRBJ2-5,TGTGCCAGCAGCGGTGGGGGGGAGGAGACCCAGTACTTC,CASSGGGEETQYF
.,many,TRBV28,TRBJ2-7,TGTGCCAGCAGCAATGGACAGATCTACGAGCAGTACTTC,CASSNGQIYEQYF
.,many,TRBV7-2,TRBJ2-3,TGTGCCAGCAGGTTGATGCATAGCACAGATACGCAGTATTTT,CASRLMHSTDTQYF
.,many,TRBV5-1,TRBJ2-1,TGCGCCAGCAGTATGGAAAGCTCCTACAATGAGCAGTTCTTC,CASSMESSYNEQFF
.,.,TRBV7-2,TRBJ1-1,TGTGCCAGCAGCTTATCGACAGAGTCTGAAGCTTTCTTT,CASSLSTESEAFF
.,many,TRBV5-1,TRBJ1-1,TGCGCCAGCAGCGTCGCGGGGGGCTGGGAAGCTTTCTTT,CASSVAGGWEAFF
.,many,TRBV20-1,TRBJ2-1,TGCAGTGCTAGAGATTATGAGGGAGCCCCAAATGAGCAGTTCTTC,CSARDYEGAPNEQFF
.,.,TRBV5-1,TRBJ2-1,TGCGCCAGCAGCTTGGTCGAGGGTGGTGAGCAGTTCTTC,CASSLVEGGEQFF
.,many,TRBV11-2,TRBJ1-3,TGTGCCAGCAGCTCTAGAGGCATAGCGGGTGGTGACTCTGGAAACACCATATATTTT,CASSSRGIAGGDSGNTIYF
.,many,TRBV20-1,TRBJ1-6,TGCAGTGCTACAGGGCCCGAAAACTCACCCCTCCACTTT,CSATGPENSPLHF
.,few,TRBV7-9,TRBJ2-7,TGTGCCAGCAGCCCCGGGACGGTACACTACGAGCAGTACTTC,CASSPGTVHYEQYF
.,many,TRBV20-1,TRBJ2-5,TGCAGTGCCACTGGGGGAGAGACCCAGTACTTC,CSATGGETQYF
.,many,TRBV5-6,TRBJ2-5,TGTGCCAGCAGCTTGTTCAGGGGCGAAGAGACCCAGTACTTC,CASSLFRGEETQYF
.,.,TRBV24-1,TRBJ2-1,TGTGCCACCAGTGGGGCAGGATCCTACAATGAGCAGTTCTTC,CATSGAGSYNEQFF
TRBD2,many,TRBV10-3,TRBJ2-1,TGTGCCATCAGTGCTAGACTAGCGGAAAACAATGAGCAGTTCTTC,CAISARLAENNEQFF
TRBD1,many,TRBV29-1,TRBJ1-2,TGCAGCGTGGACCCCGGGACAGGGGGCGGGCTCTATGGCTACACCTTC,CSVDPGTGGGLYGYTF
TRBD2,.,TRBV6-4,TRBJ2-3,TGTGCCAGCAGTGTACTAGCGGGTGTATCCACAGATACGCAGTATTTT,CASSVLAGVSTDTQYF
.,many,TRBV30,TRBJ2-5,TGTGCCTGGAGTCCAGGGGCCAGCCAAGAGACCCAGTACTTC,CAWSPGASQETQYF